This entry lists 31 T cell receptor beta chains sequenced from one sample in a study of shared clonotypes between healthy human individuals. The naive CD8 fraction comprised CD45RO-negative cells positively selected for CCR7 and excluded terminally differentiated effector memory CD45RA+ cells. The method was immunoSEQ multiplex PCR; TCRdb's version includes in-frame clones alone and lacks a portion of them. The sample carries about 2 million clones, about 94% recorded once. Sequences were obtained from naive CD8+ T cells sorted from blood. All receptors come from a man between 18 and 35 years old in good health.

The V gene is TRBV6-1, the J gene TRBJ2-7; D is uncertain. This CDR3 spans 13 amino acids. Trimming pared 5 bases from V and 1 base from J, leaving 9 bases between. Germline V gene sequence: CDR1 MNHNS, CDR2 SASEGT. CDR3 sequence: CASSYYPSYEQYF. For the CDR3, the DNA is TGTGCCAGCAGTTATTACCCTTCCTACGAGCAGTACTTC.

The chain recombines TRBV13 with TRBJ2-7; D unresolved. This CDR3 spans 13 amino acids. The V end lost 5 bases, the J end lost 6 bases, and 14 bases lay between the germline ends. CDR1 is PRHDT, CDR2 FYEKMQ, per germline (reference sequence). This chain's CDR3 is CASSQAGEGEQYF. Here the CDR3 DNA reads TGTGCCAGCAGCCAAGCTGGGGAAGGCGAGCAGTACTTC. The whole variable domain, remainder taken from reference TRBV13 and TRBJ2-7, is AAGVIQSPRHLIKEKRETATLKCYPIPRHDTVYWYQQGPGQDPQFLISFYEKMQSDKGSIPDRFSAQQFSDYHSELNMSSLELGDSALYFCASSQAGEGEQYFGPGTRLTVT.

V and J are TRBV4-3 and TRBJ2-5, with D maybe TRBD2 (5 bases). The germline V gene encodes CDR1 LGHNA and CDR2 YSLEER. Between the trimmed V and J ends, which lost 0 bases and 6 bases, there was a span of 8 bases. The CDR3 has 13 residues. This CDR3 is CASSQDWRKTQYF. The CDR3 nucleotides are TGCGCCAGCAGCCAAGACTGGAGGAAGACCCAGTACTTC.

Note on this clone: Distinct nucleotide sequences in the sample also encode this CDR3. The V and J genes are TRBV5-6 and TRBJ2-2; D might be TRBD2 (6 bases). This CDR3 is 13 amino acids long. The V end was cut by 2 bases, the J end by 6 bases, with 8 bases between. Germline CDR1 SGHDT, CDR2 YYEEEE. CDR3 region: CASSFSSAGELFF. DNA for the CDR3: TGTGCCAGCAGCTTTTCTAGCGCCGGGGAGCTGTTTTTT.

The V and J genes are TRBV6-4 and TRBJ1-5; D might be TRBD1 (5 bases). Germline V lookup: CDR1 MRHNA, CDR2 SNTAGT. The V gene lost 6 bases and the J gene lost 5 bases, with 17 bases spanning the gap. This CDR3 region has 15 residues. The CDR3 DNA follows: TGTGCCAGCAGACGACCTGACAGAAAGGATCAGCCCCAGCATTTT. Translation: CASRRPDRKDQPQHF.

The V and J genes are TRBV4-1 and TRBJ1-2; D may be TRBD1 (6 bases). The CDR3 runs 17 residues. Trimming removed 1 base at V and 7 bases at J, with 22 bases between. Per the germline V gene, CDR1 is MGHRA and CDR2 is YSYEKL. The CDR3: CASSQVGVGRGLSGYTF. DNA for the CDR3: TGCGCCAGCAGCCAAGTCGGGGTTGGCAGGGGATTGAGTGGCTACACCTTC.

This chain uses TRBV19 with TRBJ2-7, with D tentatively TRBD1 (6 bases). The germline V gene encodes CDR1 LNHDA and CDR2 SQIVND (reference sequence). The ends were cut back, 5 bases at V and 2 bases at J, with 19 bases in the middle. The CDR3 totals 16 residues. The CDR3 region is CASSFSGTTSTYEQYF. Written as DNA, the CDR3 is TGTGCCAGTAGTTTTTCCGGGACAACGTCTACCTACGAGCAGTACTTC.

The chain links TRBV11-2 to TRBJ1-2; 7 nucleotides agree with TRBD1. The CDR3 totals 14 residues. Germline V gene data show CDR1 as SGHAT and CDR2 as FQNNGV. Trimming cost V 4 bases and J 4 bases; bases outside gene matches: 6. In DNA, the CDR3 is TGTGCCAGCAGCTACGGGACAGCCCTCTATGGCTACACCTTC. Its translation: CASSYGTALYGYTF.

With regard to this clone: The same CDR3 arises from other DNA sequences in this sample as well. The chain links TRBV6-5 to TRBJ2-2; D is undetermined. From germline, CDR1 is MNHEY and CDR2 SVGAGI. V was trimmed by 0 bases and J by 4 bases, leaving 9 bases between them. The CDR3 length is 15 residues. The CDR3 reads CASSYSTLGTGELFF. The CDR3 bases are TGTGCCAGCAGTTACTCGACTTTGGGCACCGGGGAGCTGTTTTTT.

The chain is built from TRBV7-3 and TRBJ2-1; D not resolved. The V and J ends lost 1 base and 2 bases respectively, with 15 bases between them. This CDR3 has 17 residues. Germline lookup yields CDR1 SGHTA and CDR2 FQGTGA. The CDR3 loop reads CASSLNPGLGPYNEQFF. CDR3 nucleotide sequence: TGTGCCAGCAGCTTAAACCCTGGGCTCGGCCCCTACAATGAGCAGTTCTTC.

This chain uses TRBV18 with TRBJ1-5; 8 nucleotides match TRBD1. Germline-derived CDR1 and CDR2 are KGHSH and LQKENI. The V gene end was trimmed by 2 bases and the J gene end by 5 bases; junction bases not matched to a gene: 5. The CDR3 sequence is 15 residues long. CDR3 region: CASSPDRGVYQPQHF. In nucleotides, the CDR3 is TGTGCCAGCTCACCAGACAGGGGAGTGTATCAGCCCCAGCATTTT.

The chain combines TRBV7-9 with TRBJ1-5; D gene uncertain. Germline V CDR1 and CDR2: SEHNR, FQNEAQ (reference sequence). Trimming shortened V by 2 bases and J by 8 bases, and 10 bases separated the two germline ends. The CDR3 has 13 amino acids. CDR3 DNA: TGTGCCAGCAGCTTATCCCTGTCTAAGCCCCAGCATTTT. This gives the protein CASSLSLSKPQHF. Full variable domain (remainder filled in from reference TRBV7-9 and TRBJ1-5): DTGVSQNPRHKITKRGQNVTFRCDPISEHNRLYWYRQTLGQGPEFLTYFQNEAQLEKSRLLSDRFSAERPKGSFSTLEIQRTEQGDSAMYLCASSLSLSKPQHFGDGTRLSIL.

The rearrangement joins TRBV27 to TRBJ1-2, with D possibly being TRBD1 (6 bases). The germline gives CDR1 MNHEY, CDR2 SMNVEV (reference sequence). The V end was cut by 5 bases, the J end by 8 bases, with 15 bases between. The length of the CDR3 is 13 residues. The CDR3: CASSPSGGHGYTF. The CDR3 DNA follows: TGTGCCAGCAGTCCGTCCGGGGGGCACGGCTACACCTTC.

As regards this clone: The identical CDR3 is also encoded by other nucleotide sequences in the sample. The V call is TRBV6-5, the J call TRBJ2-5; D is uncertain. V shed 0 bases and J shed 5 bases, with 7 bases lying between them. The CDR3 extends over 13 amino acids. Germline CDR1 MNHEY, CDR2 SVGAGI. CDR3 sequence: CASSYSGPETQYF. Here the CDR3 DNA reads TGTGCCAGCAGTTACTCAGGGCCGGAGACCCAGTACTTC.

The V and J genes are TRBV30 and TRBJ1-2; D unresolved. Germline V gene data show CDR1 as GTSNPN and CDR2 as SVGIG (reference sequence). Trimming removed 2 bases from V and 0 bases from J, with 7 bases in between. This CDR3 contains 13 residues. CDR3 residues: CAWSYQANYGYTF. The CDR3 DNA reads as TGTGCCTGGAGTTATCAGGCTAACTATGGCTACACCTTC.

Comment on this clone: The sample contains more than one DNA sequence encoding this CDR3. The chain employs TRBV28 and TRBJ1-2, with a weak D call TRBD1 (5 bases). The CDR3 is 12 residues long. Trimming took off 5 bases at V and 4 bases at J, with 8 bases between the two ends. Germline lookup yields CDR1 MDHEN and CDR2 SYDVKM. CDR3 nucleotides: TGTGCCAGCAGTCCCGGGACCTATGGCTACACCTTC. Its protein product is CASSPGTYGYTF.

The CDR3 here is CASSYGGYYNEQFF. CDR3 nucleotide sequence: TGTGCCAGCAGTTACGGCGGGTACTACAATGAGCAGTTCTTC. J is TRBJ2-1 and V is TRBV6-5, with D perhaps matching TRBD2 (5 bases). CDR3 length: 14 amino acids. Trimming pared 2 bases from V and 3 bases from J, leaving 8 bases between. Germline V lookup: CDR1 MNHEY, CDR2 SVGAGI.

The V and J genes are TRBV27 and TRBJ2-7, with a tentative D call TRBD1 (6 bases). Germline V gene lookup returns CDR1 MNHEY and CDR2 SMNVEV (reference sequence). The CDR3 is 16 residues long. Trimming took off 0 bases at V and 0 bases at J, with 12 bases between the two ends. The CDR3 coding sequence is TGTGCCAGCAGTTTATCGAGGGGGACCAACTCCTACGAGCAGTACTTC. It yields the protein CASSLSRGTNSYEQYF.

The chain links TRBV7-9 to TRBJ2-7; 7 bases align to TRBD1. Per germline, CDR1 SEHNR and CDR2 FQNEAQ (reference sequence). The CDR3 loop spans 15 amino acids. V lost 4 bases and J lost 0; bases outside the gene matches: 6. CDR3 protein: CASSSQRQGSYEQYF. The CDR3 DNA sequence: TGTGCCAGCAGCTCCCAGCGACAGGGCTCCTACGAGCAGTACTTC.

The chain couples TRBV19 to TRBJ2-1, with 8 bases lining up with TRBD1. Germline CDR1 reads LNHDA; CDR2 reads SQIVND (reference sequence). J gave up 8 bases and V 5 bases, and 8 bases lay outside the gene matches. The CDR3 runs 14 residues. As DNA, the CDR3 is TGTGCCAGTAGTCTCAGGACAGGGACCGATGAGCAGTTCTTC. Its protein is CASSLRTGTDEQFF.

The rearrangement uses TRBV4-3 and TRBJ1-2; D may be TRBD1 (6 bases). The CDR3 has 15 amino acids. V shed 1 base and J shed 5 bases, with 14 bases lying between them. The germline gives CDR1 LGHNA, CDR2 YSLEER. CDR3 sequence: CASSQVLQGFYGYTF. DNA for the CDR3: TGCGCCAGCAGCCAAGTACTACAGGGATTTTATGGCTACACCTTC.

The V call is TRBV28, the J call TRBJ2-5; TRBD1 aligns across 8 bases. Per the germline V gene, CDR1 is MDHEN and CDR2 is SYDVKM. The CDR3 totals 16 residues. Trimming removed 6 bases from V and 5 bases from J; junction bases left unmatched: 14. Written as DNA, the CDR3 is TGTGCCAGCAGCGTTTTCTCAGGGGGCGTTGAGGAGACCCAGTACTTC. As protein: CASSVFSGGVEETQYF.

As for this clone: The junction shows a germline mismatch at one end, possibly a read error. The V and J genes are TRBV6-1 and TRBJ2-3; D not certain. From germline, CDR1 is MNHNS and CDR2 SASEGT. CDR3 length equals 16 residues. CDR3 nucleotides: TGTGCCAGCAATGAACCTGGCGGAGCTACTGCAGATACGCAGTATTTT. Its protein product is CASNEPGGATADTQYF.

The chain uses TRBV4-1 and TRBJ2-7; D ambiguous. The CDR3 has 15 residues. Germline values: CDR1 MGHRA, CDR2 YSYEKL. Trimming cost V 4 bases and J 4 bases, with 17 bases left between them. Here the CDR3 reads CASSRIFEVRYEQYF. In nucleotides, the CDR3 is TGCGCCAGCAGCCGCATATTCGAGGTCCGATACGAGCAGTACTTC.

Comment on this clone: This same CDR3 is encoded by further DNA sequences in the sample. The CDR3 DNA reads TGTGCCAGCAGCGTAGGGGGATTCGGCTACGAGCAGTACTTC. Its protein is CASSVGGFGYEQYF. The V gene is TRBV9, the J gene TRBJ2-7; no definite D call. CDR3 size: 14 residues. The V gene lost 0 bases and the J gene lost 3 bases, with 10 bases spanning the gap. From germline, CDR1 is SGDLS and CDR2 YYNGEE.

V is TRBV19 and J is TRBJ1-5, with D possibly TRBD1 on 6 matching bases. The CDR3 is made up of 14 amino acids. Trimming left V 5 bases short and J 7 bases short, with 15 bases between. Germline V gives CDR1 LNHDA, CDR2 SQIVND (reference sequence). DNA for the CDR3: TGTGCCAGTAGTGTCCGGGACAATAGGCAGCCCCAGCATTTT. As protein: CASSVRDNRQPQHF.

The chain has TRBV6-6 and TRBJ2-1; D not resolved. Germline V gene lookup returns CDR1 MNHNY and CDR2 SVGAGI (reference sequence). The CDR3 has 12 amino acids. Trimming took off 2 bases at V and 8 bases at J, with 7 bases between the two ends. CDR3 residues: CASSYGTDEQFF. The DNA of the CDR3 is TGTGCCAGCAGTTACGGAACGGATGAGCAGTTCTTC.

Comment on this clone: Other DNA sequences in the sample encode the same CDR3. The chain has TRBV27 and TRBJ2-5; TRBD2 might be the D (5 bases). Germline CDR1 reads MNHEY; CDR2 reads SMNVEV (reference sequence). There are 13 residues in the CDR3. V was pared by 2 bases and J by 5 bases, with 9 bases between. The DNA for the CDR3 is TGTGCCAGCAGTTTAACCCGAGGGGAGACCCAGTACTTC. This gives the protein CASSLTRGETQYF.

This clone was seen once. V usage is TRBV29-1 and J usage is TRBJ2-7, with D unresolved. This CDR3 comprises 14 residues. V was pared by 2 bases and J by 6 bases, with 17 bases between. Germline V gene lookup returns CDR1 SQVTM and CDR2 ANQGSEA. The DNA of the CDR3 is TGCAGCGTTGAACTAGGTTGGGAATACGCCGAGCAGTACTTC. Residues: CSVELGWEYAEQYF.

V usage is TRBV9 and J usage is TRBJ1-1; TRBD1 is a possible D gene (5 bases). The CDR3 is 17 amino acids. V was pared by 1 base and J by 0 bases, with 16 bases between. Germline V CDR1 and CDR2: SGDLS, YYNGEE. This CDR3 is CASSVYGAPTLNTEAFF. In DNA form, the CDR3 reads TGTGCCAGCAGCGTATATGGGGCACCTACCTTGAACACTGAAGCTTTCTTT.

The genes are TRBV7-9 and TRBJ2-7; 10 bases fit TRBD1. The ends lost 5 bases at V and 3 bases at J; junction bases unmatched: 13. The V gene's germline CDR1 is SEHNR and CDR2 FQNEAQ (reference sequence). The CDR3 runs 17 residues. Here the CDR3 reads CASSPWTGGQNGYEQYF. CDR3 in DNA: TGTGCCAGCAGCCCGTGGACAGGGGGACAGAATGGCTACGAGCAGTACTTC.